The 12 T cell receptor beta chains reported below all come from one sample, sequenced in a study of CD8 T cells in ankylosing spondylitis (dated by TCRdb to 2016 to 2017). The library was produced with 5' RACE. TCRdb names Illumina HiSeq 2500 as the instrument used. The public reads were reanalyzed by TCRdb: fastp trimming at Q25, MiXCR alignment, in-frame beta chains only. Duplicate CDR3 protein sequences are folded into a single record with the most common DNA and genes. The sample table lists 150,000 to 200,000 distinct CDR3 sequences, approximately 10% of them with a count of one. The ten top clones hold almost 30% of the sample. The sample taken for sequencing was blood, either unsorted or a sorted T cell fraction (not recorded which). The receptors stem from a male donor with ankylosing spondylitis or in good health (not recorded which).

This clonotype was counted at least ten times. This chain links TRBV10-2 with TRBJ2-3; D may match TRBD1 or TRBD2 (5 bases each). Per the germline V gene, CDR1 is WSHSY and CDR2 is SAAADI. The CDR3 covers 14 residues. V lost 8 bases, J lost 5 bases, and 17 bases lay in between. Here the CDR3 DNA reads TGCGCCAGCTCCGGGGACCCCCAAGGAGATACGCAGTATTTT. Protein sequence: CASSGDPQGDTQYF.

This clonotype showed up just a few times. The chain joins TRBV19 to TRBJ1-2, with D uncertain. The CDR3 is 12 amino acids. Germline V gives CDR1 LNHDA, CDR2 SQIVND (reference sequence). Deletions cut 2 bases from V and 8 bases from J, with 9 bases between. The CDR3 bases are TGTGCCAGTAGTATACAGTCCTCGGGCTACACCTTC. Translating it yields CASSIQSSGYTF.

The chain uses TRBV7-9 and TRBJ2-7; maybe TRBD1 (5 bases). The CDR3 sequence is 14 residues long. The germline V and J ends were trimmed by 3 bases and 1 base, with 10 bases remaining between them. Looked up from germline, CDR1 is SEHNR and CDR2 is FQNEAQ (reference sequence). CDR3 bases: TGTGCCAGCAGCTTTGGCAGGGTTTCCTACGAGCAGTACTTC. Its protein product is CASSFGRVSYEQYF.

This clonotype came up many times. This chain links TRBV5-1 with TRBJ2-1; TRBD2 matches at 12 bases. There are 16 residues in the CDR3. The junction had 7 bases not matched to a gene; V was cut back by 1 base and J by 8 bases. The germline V gene encodes CDR1 SGHRS and CDR2 YFSETQ. CDR3 nucleotides: TGCGCCAGCAGCTTGACCCTAGCGGGAGGGTGGGATGAGCAGTTCTTC. Translated: CASSLTLAGGWDEQFF.

Comments on this clonotype: This clone may be a read error of a much larger clone one base away. The chain has TRBV20-1 and TRBJ2-1; TRBD1 is a possible D gene (6 bases). The CDR3 is 15 amino acids. Germline V gene lookup returns CDR1 DFQATT and CDR2 SNEGSKA (reference sequence). V was shortened by 5 bases and J by 5 bases, with 19 bases between the two germline ends. Here the CDR3 reads CSAPDAGVPHNEQFF. DNA of the CDR3: TGCAGTGCTCCGGACGCAGGGGTCCCTCACAATGAGCAGTTCTTC.

There are many counts of this clonotype. The chain has TRBV5-1 and TRBJ2-4; a weak D match, TRBD2 (6 bases). Germline-derived CDR1 and CDR2 are SGHRS and YFSETQ. CDR3 size: 15 residues. V was shortened by 2 bases and J by 1 base, with 10 bases between the two germline ends. This CDR3 is CASSLPGDAKNIQYF. In nucleotides, the CDR3 is TGCGCCAGCAGCTTACCGGGGGACGCCAAAAACATTCAGTACTTC.

The CDR3 sequence: CASSDPGQGDEQFF. The CDR3 nucleotides are TGCGCCAGCAGTGACCCCGGACAGGGCGATGAGCAGTTCTTC. The chain uses TRBV10-1 and TRBJ2-1; 8 nucleotides line up with TRBD1. The length of the CDR3 is 14 residues. Germline CDR1 and CDR2: WNHNN and SYGVQD (reference sequence). The V gene end was trimmed by 3 bases and the J gene end by 8 bases; junction bases not matched to a gene: 6.

This clonotype was detected many times. V gene TRBV12-3 or TRBV12-4 combines with J gene TRBJ1-2, with D maybe TRBD1 (6 bases). Trimming removed 6 bases at V and 5 bases at J, with 16 bases between. The CDR3 has 14 amino acids. The DNA of the CDR3 is TGTGCCAGCAGCGTGGGGGCCCCGGGTTATGGCTACACCTTC. This sequence encodes CASSVGAPGYGYTF.

In this sample, this clonotype turned up many times. The chain recombines TRBV12-3 or TRBV12-4 with TRBJ2-2; no clear D. Trimming left V 3 bases short and J 4 bases short, with 3 bases between. This CDR3 region has 12 residues. Here the CDR3 DNA reads TGTGCCAGCAGTTTCTTCACCGGGGAGCTGTTTTTT. This codes for CASSFFTGELFF.

The chain links TRBV6-5 to TRBJ2-1, with 7 positions matching TRBD2. J gave up 8 bases and V 5 bases, and 0 bases lay outside the gene matches. This CDR3 is 11 amino acids long. Germline CDR1 MNHEY, CDR2 SVGAGI. The CDR3 coding sequence is TGTGCCAGCAGTCGGGGGGATGAGCAGTTCTTC. Amino acids: CASSRGDEQFF.

The chain combines TRBV5-5 with TRBJ2-7; D not resolved. The germline V gene encodes CDR1 SGHKS and CDR2 YYEKEE (reference sequence). The V gene lost 3 bases and the J gene lost 5 bases, with 21 bases spanning the gap. CDR3 size: 16 residues. The DNA of the CDR3 is TGTGCCAGCAGCTCCAGCTATTGGCGAAGATCTGACGAGCAGTACTTC. Its translation: CASSSSYWRRSDEQYF.

This clonotype has at least ten counts. The chain combines TRBV12-5 with TRBJ1-5, with TRBD1 matching 7 bases. Unmatched junction bases numbered 14, after V lost 1 base and J lost 2 bases. The CDR3 has 19 residues. The V gene's germline CDR1 is LGHNT and CDR2 FRNRAP. CDR3 loop: CASGLARTGPVSGNQPQHF. The CDR3, as DNA: TGTGCTAGTGGTTTGGCACGGACAGGCCCGGTATCGGGCAATCAGCCCCAGCATTTT.